The 8 T cell receptor beta chains below all came from one sample that was sequenced in a study of T cell repertoires in cytomegalovirus infection. TCRdb independently ran MiXCR on the reads; one entry per CDR3 protein. The table lists about 160,000 distinct CDR3 sequences, more than 15% of them singletons. The sample comprised CD8+ T cells from PBMCs. Receptors were obtained from a human donor in good health (CMV status not recorded). Some clones in this sample may be carry-over from other donors' samples.

The gene calls are TRBV7-9 and TRBJ2-7; the D gene is possibly TRBD2 (5 bases). CDR3 length equals 16 residues. Germline V gene sequence: CDR1 SEHNR, CDR2 FQNEAQ (reference sequence). V lost 5 bases and J lost 4, with 21 bases in between. The CDR3 region has the DNA TGTGCCAGCAGCACCCGGTCGGGTGGAGGTAAATACGAGCAGTACTTC. Residues: CASSTRSGGGKYEQYF.

The sample holds a few counts of this clonotype. The chain carries TRBV28 and TRBJ1-6; D call uncertain. The CDR3 runs 11 residues. Germline-derived CDR1 and CDR2 are MDHEN and SYDVKM. Trimming removed 2 bases from V and 17 bases from J, with 10 bases in between. The CDR3 loop reads CASSLAGPVHF. CDR3 sequence (DNA): TGTGCCAGCAGTTTAGCTGGTCCCGTCCACTTT.

This clonotype occurred once. CDR3 protein: CASSQEGRTSGQETQYF. The CDR3 DNA reads as TGTGCCAGCAGTCAGGAAGGGAGGACTAGCGGACAAGAGACCCAGTACTTC. The chain combines TRBV2 with TRBJ2-5, with 10 bases identical to TRBD2. CDR1 is SNHLY, CDR2 FYNNEI, per germline. Losses at the gene ends were 5 bases for V and 2 bases for J; bases not matched to a gene: 11. The CDR3 length is 17 residues.

This clonotype appeared a single time. The V gene is TRBV20-1, the J gene TRBJ2-4, with D perhaps given as TRBD1 or TRBD2 (5 bases each). The CDR3 contains 16 residues. V was pared by 5 bases and J by 3 bases, with 20 bases between. Germline V lookup: CDR1 DFQATT, CDR2 SNEGSKA (reference sequence). The CDR3 loop reads CSAVVGTGTVKNIQYF. The DNA for the CDR3 is TGCAGTGCTGTTGTGGGGACCGGGACGGTCAAAAACATTCAGTACTTC.

J is TRBJ2-7 and V is TRBV6-2 or TRBV6-3; a weak D match, TRBD2 (5 bases). CDR3 length: 12 amino acids. The V gene lost 7 bases and the J gene lost 3 bases, with 10 bases spanning the gap. Germline CDR1 and CDR2: MNHEY and SVGEGT. This CDR3 is CASTAGDYEQYF. The CDR3 bases are TGTGCCAGCACTGCGGGCGACTACGAGCAGTACTTC.

The sample holds many counts of this clonotype. The chain carries TRBV7-8 and TRBJ2-1; TRBD2 matches 9 bases. J was trimmed by 4 bases and V by 1 base; bases with no gene match: 2. Looked up from germline, CDR1 is SGHVS and CDR2 is FQNEAQ. The CDR3 has 15 amino acids. The CDR3 DNA follows: TGTGCCAGCAGCTTAGGGCGGGAGGGGTACAATGAGCAGTTCTTC. Residues: CASSLGREGYNEQFF.

This clonotype has a handful of counts. V and J are TRBV28 and TRBJ2-7, with 8 bases that match TRBD2. The V gene's germline CDR1 is MDHEN and CDR2 SYDVKM. The CDR3 has 14 residues. V was pared by 6 bases and J by 0 bases, with 4 bases of the junction left unmatched. The CDR3 region is CASSTSGSSYEQYF. The CDR3 nucleotides read TGTGCCAGCAGCACTAGCGGAAGCTCCTACGAGCAGTACTTC.

This chain joins TRBV6-8 and TRBJ1-1, with 9 positions matching TRBD1. Trimming removed 6 bases from V and 5 bases from J; junction bases left unmatched: 1. CDR3 length: 12 residues. The germline V gene encodes CDR1 MNHGY and CDR2 SAAAGT. CDR3 coding DNA: TGTGCCAGCAGAGGACAGGGGACTGAAGCTTTCTTT. It is translated as CASRGQGTEAFF.